This T cell receptor (beta chain) comes out of a study of blood T cell repertoires in COVID-19. The overall study: Samples taken during acute and convalescent COVID-19 were collected in the United States, Italy and Spain. Sources were T cells, B-cell-depleted T cells, or PBMCs; the material itself was cDNA or gDNA.

Recruits, aged about 18 to 95 years, lived in 20 to 30 US areas. Donors were grouped by their self-reported clinical history. TCRdb keeps only in-frame clones here, not all; method: immunoSEQ multiplex PCR. The sample shows 150,000 to 200,000 clones, around 82% of them seen only once. Germline V gene data show CDR1 as LGHDT and CDR2 as YNNKEL (reference sequence). The V end was cut by 1 base, the J end by 1 base, with 8 bases between. The CDR3 is made up of 15 amino acids. This sequence was found in a woman aged 60-75 years with acute COVID-19. The chain recombines TRBV3-1 (or the pseudogene TRBV3-2) with TRBJ2-1, with D uncertain. The sequenced material came from PBMCs or T cells enriched from blood (not recorded which). The CDR3 loop is CASSQGLQSYNEQFF. In DNA, the CDR3 is TGTGCCAGCAGCCAAGGGCTGCAGTCCTACAATGAGCAGTTCTTC.